This TCR beta chain was documented in a study of memory CD4+ T cells and cytomegalovirus serostatus. Trimming took 2 bases from V and 1 from J, leaving 11 bases between them. Germline V CDR1 and CDR2: LGHNA, YSLEER. The CDR3 has 15 residues. Single viable CD3+CD4+CD8-CD45RO+ cells were sorted as the memory CD4+ T cells. Repertoires were generated with immunoSEQ multiplex PCR, while TCRdb's copy carries only in-frame clones and drops some. Among tens of thousands of clones listed, 60% to 85% were seen once. The chain combines TRBV4-3 with TRBJ1-1; maybe TRBD1 (6 bases). The receptor's source is an adult in good health and CMV-seropositive. The sequenced sample was memory CD4+ T cells from blood. CDR3 DNA: TGCGCCAGCAGCCAACAAGCGACAGGGAACACTGAAGCTTTCTTT. Its translation is CASSQQATGNTEAFF.